Following are 32 T cell receptor beta chains from one sample sequenced in a study of shared clonotypes between healthy human individuals. Method: immunoSEQ multiplex PCR; TCRdb's copy keeps in-frame clones and lacks some. The sample includes about a million clones, about three quarters of them seen just once. The source material was memory CD4+ T cells sorted from blood. Noted subset: CD45RA-negative fraction. Source of these receptors: a man aged 18-30 years in good health.

This clone was observed a handful of times. This chain uses TRBV7-2 with TRBJ1-2; 11 nucleotides align to TRBD1. J gave up 3 bases and V 5 bases, and 5 bases lay outside the gene matches. Germline lookup yields CDR1 SGHTA and CDR2 FQGNSA. The CDR3 has 15 residues. CDR3 DNA: TGTGCCAGCAGCCTACGGACAGGGGGCGACTATGGCTACACCTTC. It is translated as CASSLRTGGDYGYTF.

This chain links TRBV2 with TRBJ1-5; D is ambiguous. The CDR3 covers 15 residues. Germline CDR1 is SNHLY and CDR2 is FYNNEI. V dropped 6 bases and J dropped 3 bases, with 15 bases sitting between them. CDR3 in DNA: TGTGCCAGCAGGTTTAGGCGGGAGGTCAATCAGCCCCAGCATTTT. This codes for CASRFRREVNQPQHF.

In the case of this clone: A much larger clone differs from this one at a single base, so this may be a read error. The same CDR3 arises from other DNA sequences in this sample as well. The rearrangement joins TRBV7-2 to TRBJ1-2; 9 bases map to TRBD1. The CDR3 sequence is 13 residues long. The ends lost 5 bases at V and 4 bases at J; junction bases unmatched: 2. Germline-derived CDR1 and CDR2 are SGHTA and FQGNSA. The CDR3 here is CASSADRGYGYTF. CDR3 coding DNA: TGTGCCAGCAGCGCGGACAGGGGCTATGGCTACACCTTC.

This clone was seen many times. This sample includes further DNA sequences coding for the same CDR3. V gene TRBV5-1 combines with J gene TRBJ2-5; TRBD1 matches at 8 bases. The germline V gene encodes CDR1 SGHRS and CDR2 YFSETQ. V lost 5 bases to trimming and J lost 5 bases; unmatched junction nucleotides: 11. CDR3 size: 15 residues. CDR3 sequence: CASSSGTGTGETQYF. CDR3 DNA: TGCGCCAGCAGTTCCGGGACAGGAACGGGGGAGACCCAGTACTTC.

This clone was picked up a small number of times. The rearrangement uses TRBV19 and TRBJ2-7, with D perhaps matching TRBD1 (5 bases). V lost 4 bases to trimming and J lost 0 bases, with 13 bases between them. Per germline, CDR1 LNHDA and CDR2 SQIVND (reference sequence). This CDR3 spans 15 amino acids. The CDR3 nucleotides read TGTGCCAGTAGTACAGGGCCCCCCTACTCCTACGAGCAGTACTTC. Translated, it gives CASSTGPPYSYEQYF.

The chain joins TRBV30 to TRBJ2-5; 7 bases are shared with TRBD1. Trimming took 3 bases from V and 2 from J; bases not matched to a gene: 6. This CDR3 is 14 amino acids long. Germline assignment: CDR1 GTSNPN and CDR2 SVGIG (reference sequence). The CDR3 nucleotides read TGTGCCTGGAGAAAACCGGGACAGCAAGAGACCCAGTACTTC. This codes for CAWRKPGQQETQYF.

This chain uses TRBV6-1 with TRBJ2-1; tentative D call: TRBD2 (5 bases). Germline lookup yields CDR1 MNHNS and CDR2 SASEGT. This CDR3 contains 15 residues. The V and J ends lost 3 bases and 3 bases respectively, with 12 bases between them. The CDR3: CASSDGVFLYNEQFF. In DNA, the CDR3 is TGTGCCAGCAGTGACGGGGTCTTCCTCTACAATGAGCAGTTCTTC.

The genes are TRBV7-2 and TRBJ1-2; D remains unclear. The V gene's germline CDR1 is SGHTA and CDR2 FQGNSA. There are 13 residues in the CDR3. The V and J ends lost 4 bases and 4 bases respectively, with 10 bases between them. CDR3 loop: CASSSSNPYGYTF. Here the CDR3 DNA reads TGTGCCAGCAGCTCAAGCAATCCCTATGGCTACACCTTC.

This clone was counted between two and nine times. This chain connects TRBV2 to TRBJ2-7; D not certain. The CDR3 contains 14 residues. V gave up 7 bases and J gave up 0 bases, with 13 bases separating them. The V gene's germline CDR1 is SNHLY and CDR2 FYNNEI. In nucleotides, the CDR3 is TGTGCCAGCAACCCGCGTGAGGCCTCCTACGAGCAGTACTTC. Translated, it gives CASNPREASYEQYF.

V gene TRBV4-1 combines with J gene TRBJ2-1; TRBD2 aligns across 8 bases. This CDR3 contains 14 residues. Germline V gives CDR1 MGHRA, CDR2 YSYEKL. V dropped 4 bases and J dropped 6; count of bases not matched to a gene: 5. The CDR3 DNA reads as TGCGCCAGCAGCCCGTCCGGGACTAGCAATGAGCAGTTCTTC. Protein product: CASSPSGTSNEQFF.

This clone was counted a single time. The rearrangement uses TRBV6-5 and TRBJ1-1; D may be TRBD1 (6 bases). V was shortened by 0 bases and J by 4 bases, with 15 bases between the two germline ends. The CDR3 runs to 16 residues. Germline V gene sequence: CDR1 MNHEY, CDR2 SVGAGI. The CDR3 region is CASSYSMWGAGTEAFF. Here the CDR3 DNA reads TGTGCCAGCAGTTACTCGATGTGGGGGGCAGGCACTGAAGCTTTCTTT.

This clone was found once. The rearrangement links TRBV7-9 to TRBJ2-7, with 12 nucleotides matching TRBD1. Germline V CDR1 and CDR2: SEHNR, FQNEAQ (reference sequence). Trimming removed 2 bases from V and 3 bases from J; junction bases left unmatched: 5. The CDR3 runs 16 residues. In DNA form, the CDR3 reads TGTGCCAGCAGCTTATGGCGGGACAGGGGGCACTACGAGCAGTACTTC. This codes for CASSLWRDRGHYEQYF.

The V call is TRBV6-6, the J call TRBJ2-7; 10 bases agree with TRBD2. This CDR3 is built from 15 residues. The germline CDR1 and CDR2 sequences are MNHNY and SVGAGI (reference sequence). V gave up 5 bases and J gave up 0 bases; unmatched junction bases: 4. CDR3 coding DNA: TGTGCCAGCAGTAATCCTAGCGGGGGCTCCTACGAGCAGTACTTC. Protein: CASSNPSGGSYEQYF.

This rearrangement joins TRBV9 to TRBJ1-1, with 11 bases aligning to TRBD1. The germline gives CDR1 SGDLS, CDR2 YYNGEE. J gave up 2 bases and V 0 bases, and 6 bases lay outside the gene matches. The CDR3 has 17 amino acids. DNA for the CDR3: TGTGCCAGCAGCGTAGAGGGACAGGGGGGACTAAACACTGAAGCTTTCTTT. Translation: CASSVEGQGGLNTEAFF. The variable domain in full, completed from reference TRBV9 and TRBJ1-1, reads DSGVTQTPKHLITATGQRVTLRCSPRSGDLSVYWYQQSLDQGLQFLIQYYNGEERAKGNILERFSAQQFPDLHSELNLSSLELGDSALYFCASSVEGQGGLNTEAFFGQGTRLTVV.

This clone was seen a few times. The CDR3 nucleotides read TGTGCCAGGAGGTGTGAAAGGGTCACTGAAGCTTTCTTT. This gives the protein CARRCERVTEAFF. V gene TRBV11-3 combines with J gene TRBJ1-1, with D unresolved. Germline V CDR1 and CDR2: SGHNT, YENEEA. This CDR3 is built from 13 residues. Between the trimmed V and J ends, which lost 9 bases and 4 bases, there was a span of 15 bases.

The CDR3 nucleotides are TGTGCCAGCAGTCGGGTTCCCCGCTCCTATAATTCACCCCTCCACTTT. This gives the protein CASSRVPRSYNSPLHF. This chain joins TRBV25-1 and TRBJ1-6; D unclear. The CDR3 covers 16 residues. Germline CDR1 reads MGHDK; CDR2 reads SYGVNS. Trimming stripped 5 bases from V and 0 bases from J, with 11 bases between.

The chain combines TRBV27 with TRBJ2-3; 8 bases agree with TRBD1. Trimming took 6 bases from V and 2 from J; bases not matched to a gene: 4. Germline CDR1 reads MNHEY; CDR2 reads SMNVEV (reference sequence). This CDR3 is 14 amino acids long. CDR3 nucleotide sequence: TGTGCCAGCAGGACAGGGGTCGTCACAGATACGCAGTATTTT. Its translation is CASRTGVVTDTQYF.

The genes are TRBV19 and TRBJ1-2, with a tentative D call TRBD1 (6 bases). Per the germline V gene, CDR1 is LNHDA and CDR2 is SQIVND (reference sequence). V gave up 8 bases and J gave up 0 bases, with 19 bases separating them. This CDR3 spans 16 amino acids. The CDR3 DNA reads as TGTGCCAGTTCCTACTCCAGGGGAGGATCTAACTATGGCTACACCTTC. Translation gives CASSYSRGGSNYGYTF.

As for this clone: This sample includes further DNA sequences coding for the same CDR3. The rearrangement links TRBV29-1 to TRBJ2-1; no clear D. The CDR3 is 11 amino acids. Germline CDR1 is SQVTM and CDR2 is ANQGSEA. Trimming took off 4 bases at V and 4 bases at J, with 5 bases between the two ends. CDR3 sequence: CSVVSYNEQFF. The CDR3 nucleotides read TGCAGCGTTGTTAGTTACAATGAGCAGTTCTTC.

The genes are TRBV9 and TRBJ1-1; D gene uncertain. The germline V gene has CDR1 SGDLS and CDR2 YYNGEE. V lost 4 bases and J 4 bases, leaving 17 bases between the germline ends. This CDR3 contains 15 residues. CDR3 coding DNA: TGTGCCAGCAGCTCCCAGACCTCCCTTAGCACTGAAGCTTTCTTT. This gives the protein CASSSQTSLSTEAFF.

The gene calls are TRBV5-4 and TRBJ2-2; D gene unclear. This CDR3 contains 14 residues. Germline assignment: CDR1 SGHNT and CDR2 YYREEE (reference sequence). V lost 4 bases, J lost 3 bases, and 10 bases lay in between. CDR3 region: CASSRRADTGELFF. The DNA for the CDR3 is TGTGCCAGCAGCCGACGGGCAGACACCGGGGAGCTGTTTTTT.

The chain is built from TRBV10-1 and TRBJ1-5; the D is unclear. Deletions cut 5 bases from V and 4 bases from J, with 12 bases between. The CDR3 totals 14 residues. Germline lookup yields CDR1 WNHNN and CDR2 SYGVQD (reference sequence). The DNA for the CDR3 is TGCGCCAGCAGTCGGGTAGTCGGAAATCAGCCCCAGCATTTT. It yields the protein CASSRVVGNQPQHF.

This chain connects TRBV29-1 to TRBJ2-3; the match to TRBD1 covers 7 bases. The germline CDR1 and CDR2 sequences are SQVTM and ANQGSEA. V was clipped by 7 bases and J by 6 bases; unmatched bases: 22. The CDR3 runs to 17 residues. This CDR3 reads CSADTPGQTFSGDTQYF. The DNA of the CDR3 is TGCAGCGCGGATACTCCGGGACAGACATTTTCGGGGGATACGCAGTATTTT.

The CDR3 here is CASTEFRRGGEQFF. CDR3 DNA sequence: TGTGCCAGCACCGAATTCCGAAGGGGCGGTGAGCAGTTCTTC. The chain is built from TRBV7-2 and TRBJ2-1; tentatively, D is TRBD1 (5 bases). V was pared by 7 bases and J by 9 bases, with 19 bases between. This CDR3 region has 14 residues. Per the germline V gene, CDR1 is SGHTA and CDR2 is FQGNSA.

This clone was counted between two and nine times. V usage is TRBV11-2 and J usage is TRBJ2-3; D tentatively reads TRBD1 or TRBD2 (7 bases each). This CDR3 has 15 residues. Trimming removed 6 bases at V and 5 bases at J, with 18 bases between. Germline CDR1 SGHAT, CDR2 FQNNGV. The CDR3 sequence: CASSPGGGLIDTQYF. The CDR3 nucleotides read TGTGCCAGCAGTCCAGGGGGGGGCTTGATAGATACGCAGTATTTT. Complete variable domain (other parts from reference TRBV11-2 and TRBJ2-3): EAGVAQSPRYKIIEKRQSVAFWCNPISGHATLYWYQQILGQGPKLLIQFQNNGVVDDSQLPKDRFSAERLKGVDSTLKIQPAKLEDSAVYLCASSPGGGLIDTQYFGPGTRLTVL.

The chain uses TRBV2 and TRBJ2-4; D gene uncertain. The CDR3 is made up of 12 amino acids. From germline, CDR1 is SNHLY and CDR2 FYNNEI. The ends were cut back, 1 base at V and 15 bases at J, with 13 bases in the middle. The CDR3 DNA reads TGTGCCAGCAGTGAAGGTACCTTCCCCCGGTACTTC. Translated: CASSEGTFPRYF.

The V and J genes are TRBV6-6 and TRBJ1-5, with a weak D call TRBD1 (5 bases). Germline loops: CDR1 MNHNY, CDR2 SVGAGI (reference sequence). The V and J ends lost 3 bases and 7 bases respectively, with 16 bases between them. There are 15 residues in the CDR3. The CDR3 region has the DNA TGTGCCAGCAGTTATGACCGGTCTGGGGGACAGCCCCAGCATTTT. This translates into CASSYDRSGGQPQHF.

V and J are TRBV2 and TRBJ1-1, with no clear D. V shed 5 bases and J shed 6 bases, with 13 bases lying between them. Germline-derived CDR1 and CDR2 are SNHLY and FYNNEI. The CDR3 has 13 residues. CDR3 amino acids: CASSTLRVAEAFF. The CDR3 nucleotides are TGTGCCAGCAGTACCCTTAGGGTGGCTGAAGCTTTCTTT.

V usage is TRBV28 and J usage is TRBJ1-1; 11 nucleotides agree with TRBD1. The CDR3 is 17 amino acids. Germline V gives CDR1 MDHEN, CDR2 SYDVKM. J gave up 0 bases and V 8 bases, and 11 bases lay outside the gene matches. CDR3 nucleotide sequence: TGTGCCAGCGGGTACCCGGGACAGGGGGACCTGAACACTGAAGCTTTCTTT. Protein product: CASGYPGQGDLNTEAFF. The entire variable domain, with the rest obtained from reference TRBV28 and TRBJ1-1, is as follows: DVKVTQSSRYLVKRTGEKVFLECVQDMDHENMFWYRQDPGLGLRLIYFSYDVKMKEKGDIPEGYSVSREKKERFSLILESASTNQTSMYLCASGYPGQGDLNTEAFFGQGTRLTVV.

The chain combines TRBV19 with TRBJ2-5; the D is unclear. Looked up from germline, CDR1 is LNHDA and CDR2 is SQIVND (reference sequence). The V and J ends lost 3 bases and 1 base respectively, with 6 bases between them. The CDR3 is made up of 13 amino acids. The CDR3 coding sequence is TGTGCCAGTAGTATCAGCGCCCAAGAGACCCAGTACTTC. Translating gives CASSISAQETQYF. The whole variable domain, remainder taken from reference TRBV19 and TRBJ2-5, is DGGITQSPKYLFRKEGQNVTLSCEQNLNHDAMYWYRQDPGQGLRLIYYSQIVNDFQKGDIAEGYSVSREKKESFPLTVTSAQKNPTAFYLCASSISAQETQYFGPGTRLLVL.

The chain employs TRBV19 and TRBJ1-4; 10 bases match TRBD1. In germline, CDR1 is LNHDA, CDR2 SQIVND (reference sequence). The CDR3 totals 14 residues. The V and J ends lost 11 bases and 0 bases, in that order; junction bases with no gene match: 3. DNA for the CDR3: TGTGCCTCGACAGGGGGCACAACTAATGAAAAACTGTTTTTT. Translated: CASTGGTTNEKLFF.

This chain joins TRBV2 and TRBJ1-6, with a possible D match to TRBD1 (6 bases). Germline loops: CDR1 SNHLY, CDR2 FYNNEI. Trimming cost V 6 bases and J 7 bases, with 16 bases left between them. This CDR3 is built from 15 residues. The CDR3 region is CASRPQGFGNSPLHF. The CDR3 bases are TGTGCCAGCAGGCCACAGGGTTTCGGCAATTCACCCCTCCACTTT. Complete variable domain (other parts from reference TRBV2 and TRBJ1-6): EPEVTQTPSHQVTQMGQEVILRCVPISNHLYFYWYRQILGQKVEFLVSFYNNEISEKSEIFDDQFSVERPDGSNFTLKIRSTKLEDSAMYFCASRPQGFGNSPLHFGNGTRLTVT.